Listed here are 10 T cell receptor beta chains from one sample, sequenced in a study of shared clonotypes between healthy human individuals. TCRdb's copy holds only in-frame clones and misses some; the assay was immunoSEQ multiplex PCR. The sample has about 820,000 clones, 80% to 95% seen once. In the naive CD8 group, cells lacked CD45RO and were positively selected for CCR7, so terminally differentiated effector memory CD45RA+ cells were left out. What was sequenced was naive CD8+ T cells sorted from blood. The receptors were gathered from a man younger than 45 in good health.

V and J are TRBV11-2 and TRBJ2-2; TRBD2 might be the D (5 bases). Per germline, CDR1 SGHAT and CDR2 FQNNGV. The CDR3 is 13 residues long. V shed 3 bases and J shed 5 bases, with 7 bases lying between them. The CDR3 coding sequence is TGTGCCAGCAGCTTTGGGAGTACCGGGGAGCTGTTTTTT. It translates to CASSFGSTGELFF.

The chain employs TRBV15 and TRBJ2-7; weak D call: TRBD2 (5 bases). The V gene's germline CDR1 is LNHNV and CDR2 YYDKDF (reference sequence). This CDR3 region has 12 residues. V was clipped by 8 bases and J by 13 bases, with 21 bases between them. The CDR3 DNA reads TGTGCCACCCACGGTGAAGGAGGTTCTCCTTACTTC. Translation gives CATHGEGGSPYF.

The chain uses TRBV7-2 and TRBJ2-2; TRBD2 is a possible D gene (6 bases). The CDR3 covers 14 residues. Trimming shortened V by 5 bases and J by 6 bases, and 13 bases separated the two germline ends. Germline V CDR1 and CDR2: SGHTA, FQGNSA. Written as DNA, the CDR3 is TGTGCCAGCAGCCCCGGGACTTTCGCCGGGGAGCTGTTTTTT. It translates to CASSPGTFAGELFF.

The V gene is TRBV5-5, the J gene TRBJ2-7; 12 bases match TRBD1. This CDR3 comprises 15 residues. CDR1 SGHKS and CDR2 YYEKEE come from the germline V gene (reference sequence). V gave up 5 bases and J gave up 4 bases; unmatched junction bases: 7. CDR3 loop: CASSYPGQGAYEQYF. DNA for the CDR3: TGTGCCAGCAGTTACCCGGGACAGGGGGCATACGAGCAGTACTTC. The full variable domain, completed using reference TRBV5-5 and TRBJ2-7, is DAGVTQSPTHLIKTRGQQVTLRCSPISGHKSVSWYQQVLGQGPQFIFQYYEKEERGRGNFPDRFSARQFPNYSSELNVNALLLGDSALYLCASSYPGQGAYEQYFGPGTRLTVT.

The chain employs TRBV10-3 and TRBJ2-7; possible D gene TRBD2, 6 bases. Germline CDR1 is ENHRY and CDR2 is SYGVKD. V dropped 2 bases and J dropped 3 bases, with 14 bases sitting between them. There are 15 residues in the CDR3. The CDR3 DNA sequence: TGTGCCATCAGTGAGCAGGACTACGGATACTACGAGCAGTACTTC. Translation gives CAISEQDYGYYEQYF.

The genes are TRBV19 and TRBJ2-2, with D hard to call. Germline CDR1 LNHDA, CDR2 SQIVND (reference sequence). The CDR3 runs 18 residues. Trimming removed 3 bases at V and 4 bases at J, with 21 bases between. The DNA of the CDR3 is TGTGCCAGTAGTATCCGAAGCGATCTCGAGTTTAGCACCGGGGAGCTGTTTTTT. Translated: CASSIRSDLEFSTGELFF.

The V and J genes are TRBV5-1 and TRBJ2-1; D not resolved. Germline CDR1 and CDR2: SGHRS and YFSETQ. This CDR3 is built from 15 residues. Between the trimmed V and J ends, which lost 0 bases and 0 bases, there was a span of 7 bases. The CDR3, as DNA: TGCGCCAGCAGCTTGGCCTTGGGCTCCTACAATGAGCAGTTCTTC. Its protein product is CASSLALGSYNEQFF.

The chain recombines TRBV18 with TRBJ2-1; either TRBD1 or TRBD2 may fit D (5 bases each). The germline V gene encodes CDR1 KGHSH and CDR2 LQKENI. This CDR3 region has 16 residues. V was trimmed by 5 bases and J by 5 bases, leaving 19 bases between them. This chain's CDR3 is CASSEEEDTGNNEQFF. CDR3 bases: TGTGCCAGCTCAGAAGAGGAGGACACTGGGAACAATGAGCAGTTCTTC.

A few counts support this clone. The rearrangement uses TRBV27 and TRBJ2-1; no clear D. V was clipped by 6 bases and J by 8 bases, with 17 bases between them. The germline V gene encodes CDR1 MNHEY and CDR2 SMNVEV (reference sequence). There are 14 residues in the CDR3. Written as DNA, the CDR3 is TGTGCCAGCAGCCTACTCGATGATGGGGATGAGCAGTTCTTC. This sequence encodes CASSLLDDGDEQFF.

The rearrangement joins TRBV27 to TRBJ2-1, with D perhaps TRBD1 (6 bases). Trimming took off 7 bases at V and 0 bases at J, with 16 bases between the two ends. The CDR3 consists of 16 residues. The germline V gene encodes CDR1 MNHEY and CDR2 SMNVEV (reference sequence). The CDR3: CASNAAGVSSYNEQFF. As DNA, the CDR3 is TGTGCCAGCAACGCGGCAGGGGTGAGCTCCTACAATGAGCAGTTCTTC.